These 20 T cell receptor beta chains were sequenced from one sample in a study of regulatory T cells in long-lasting Graves disease (dated by TCRdb to the early 2020s). Taken with the paper, the label for time point translates to: newly diagnosed GD, antithyroid drugs for less than 3 months. RNA was extracted from PBMCs in TRIzol for both TCR sequencing and RNA sequencing. Receptor amplification or capture employed multiplex PCR. Sequencing took place on an Illumina HiSeq 4000. TCR beta libraries were built with iRepertoire HTBI primers and Arm-PCR amplification of CDR3 regions. The public sequencing data were trimmed at Q25 with fastp and processed into clonotypes with MiXCR by TCRdb, which kept only in-frame beta chains. Each record represents a unique CDR3 protein, reported with the most common genes and DNA among its rows. Within this sample are roughly 510,000 distinct CDR3 sequences, with 15% to 20% of them counted one time only. The top ten hold 12% of the sample.

The same specimen was also included in a second study, on T cells in Graves' hyperthyroidism and ophthalmopathy.

Material: peripheral blood mononuclear cells (PBMCs), obtained at new diagnosis, from a patient treated with antithyroid drugs. The receptors derive from a man younger than 35 with Graves disease. Donor details come from another sample of the same person, matched by shared clones.

On this clonotype: Just one base apart from a much larger clone, this may be a read error. V usage is TRBV27 and J usage is TRBJ2-3; TRBD2 matches at 15 bases. There are 17 residues in the CDR3. V shed 5 bases and J 5 bases; nucleotides not matched to a gene: 8. Germline values: CDR1 MNHEY, CDR2 SMNVEV (reference sequence). The CDR3 protein is CASSDPGLAGGEDTQYF. The CDR3 DNA sequence: TGTGCCAGCAGTGATCCGGGACTAGCGGGAGGTGAAGATACGCAGTATTTT.

V usage is TRBV6-2 or TRBV6-3 and J usage is TRBJ2-1; 10 bases match TRBD2. The CDR3 loop spans 15 amino acids. The ends lost 6 bases at V and 4 bases at J; junction bases unmatched: 6. Germline loops: CDR1 MNHEY, CDR2 SVGEGT. CDR3 region: CASRGDSGRYNEQFF. As DNA, the CDR3 is TGTGCCAGCAGAGGCGATAGCGGGAGGTACAATGAGCAGTTCTTC.

There are a few counts of this clonotype. The gene calls are TRBV28 and TRBJ2-3; weak D call: TRBD2 (6 bases). The CDR3 contains 15 residues. Germline lookup yields CDR1 MDHEN and CDR2 SYDVKM. Deletions cut 5 bases from V and 1 base from J, with 13 bases between. In DNA form, the CDR3 reads TGTGCCAGCAGTCCTAGTTCGGGAGGCACAGATACGCAGTATTTT. Its protein is CASSPSSGGTDTQYF.

There are many counts of this clonotype. The V gene is TRBV7-2, the J gene TRBJ2-3; 7 bases match TRBD2. Per the germline V gene, CDR1 is SGHTA and CDR2 is FQGNSA. This CDR3 is 18 amino acids long. Trimming at V came to 7 bases and at J to 2 bases, leaving 18 bases not matched to a gene. The CDR3 reads CASTPRRALADPTDTQYF. The CDR3 region has the DNA TGTGCCAGCACCCCCCGCCGGGCGCTAGCGGACCCCACAGATACGCAGTATTTT.

This clonotype was recorded a few times. The V and J genes are TRBV29-1 and TRBJ2-7; possible D gene TRBD1, 6 bases. CDR1 SQVTM and CDR2 ANQGSEA come from the germline V gene. V lost 5 bases, J lost 2 bases, and 13 bases lay in between. The CDR3 has 13 amino acids. The CDR3 loop is CSVQGSLTYEQYF. CDR3 nucleotides: TGCAGCGTTCAGGGGTCACTTACCTACGAGCAGTACTTC.

This clonotype was seen repeatedly, ten times or more. The V gene is TRBV28, the J gene TRBJ2-7; 10 bases map to TRBD2. There are 18 residues in the CDR3. V shed 4 bases, J shed 0 bases, and the junction held 12 bases outside the gene matches. The V gene's germline CDR1 is MDHEN and CDR2 SYDVKM. CDR3 nucleotides: TGTGCCAGCAGTTATCCTGCTAGCGGGAGTCCCTACTCCTACGAGCAGTACTTC. Translated, it gives CASSYPASGSPYSYEQYF. The full variable domain, rest sourced from reference TRBV28 and TRBJ2-7, is DVKVTQSSRYLVKRTGEKVFLECVQDMDHENMFWYRQDPGLGLRLIYFSYDVKMKEKGDIPEGYSVSREKKERFSLILESASTNQTSMYLCASSYPASGSPYSYEQYFGPGTRLTVT.

This clonotype was counted only a few times. The rearrangement joins TRBV5-1 to TRBJ1-3, with D possibly being TRBD1 (6 bases). V lost 0 bases, J lost 2 bases, and 18 bases lay in between. The CDR3 sequence is 18 residues long. Germline loops: CDR1 SGHRS, CDR2 YFSETQ. The CDR3 region is CASSLVPSTGSTGNTIYF. CDR3 bases: TGCGCCAGCAGCTTGGTCCCCTCGACAGGATCCACTGGAAACACCATATATTTT.

There are a few counts of this clonotype. The chain employs TRBV14 and TRBJ1-1; 9 bases align to TRBD1. V shed 4 bases and J 5 bases; nucleotides not matched to a gene: 5. The length of the CDR3 is 14 residues. Germline V CDR1 and CDR2: SGHDN, FVKESK. The CDR3 nucleotides are TGTGCCAGCAGCCGTCTAGGACAGGGGACTGAAGCTTTCTTT. This sequence encodes CASSRLGQGTEAFF.

The chain couples TRBV25-1 to TRBJ1-2; D is unclear. The V gene lost 8 bases and the J gene lost 0 bases, with 7 bases spanning the gap. Germline CDR1 and CDR2: MGHDK and SYGVNS. This CDR3 has 12 residues. CDR3 DNA sequence: TGTGCCAGCCCTCTTACTAACTATGGCTACACCTTC. It translates to CASPLTNYGYTF.

This clonotype was observed a handful of times. CDR3 protein: CASLSRTGDQPQHF. CDR3 bases: TGTGCCAGCTTATCTAGGACAGGGGATCAGCCCCAGCATTTT. The genes are TRBV7-8 and TRBJ1-5, with 9 bases fitting TRBD1. Germline V gives CDR1 SGHVS, CDR2 FQNEAQ. The V gene end was trimmed by 8 bases and the J gene end by 5 bases; junction bases not matched to a gene: 7. The CDR3 has 14 residues.

At least ten counts were recorded for this clonotype. The rearrangement uses TRBV28 and TRBJ2-1; weak D call: TRBD2 (5 bases). Trimming pared 5 bases from V and 5 bases from J, leaving 13 bases between. Germline V gene lookup returns CDR1 MDHEN and CDR2 SYDVKM. The CDR3 runs 14 residues. The CDR3 DNA reads as TGTGCCAGCAGTCGGGGAACCCATAACAATGAGCAGTTCTTC. Translation: CASSRGTHNNEQFF. The full variable domain, its missing parts supplied by reference TRBV28 and TRBJ2-1, is DVKVTQSSRYLVKRTGEKVFLECVQDMDHENMFWYRQDPGLGLRLIYFSYDVKMKEKGDIPEGYSVSREKKERFSLILESASTNQTSMYLCASSRGTHNNEQFFGPGTRLTVL.

This clonotype was found many times. The CDR3 DNA is TGTGCCAGCAGCTTCCTGATCCATGAGCAGTTCTTC. It is translated as CASSFLIHEQFF. The rearrangement joins TRBV11-2 to TRBJ2-1, with D uncertain. The CDR3 is 12 residues long. Trimming left V 3 bases short and J 8 bases short, with 8 bases between. Per the germline V gene, CDR1 is SGHAT and CDR2 is FQNNGV.

This clonotype was observed a few times. The chain combines TRBV20-1 with TRBJ1-1; D unresolved. Trimming removed 0 bases at V and 0 bases at J, with 11 bases between. The CDR3 contains 15 residues. Germline CDR1 DFQATT, CDR2 SNEGSKA (reference sequence). CDR3 region: CSARDLTAMNTEAFF. The CDR3 DNA follows: TGCAGTGCTAGAGATCTAACCGCCATGAACACTGAAGCTTTCTTT.

This clonotype came up a few times. This chain uses TRBV3-1 with TRBJ2-3; D tentatively reads TRBD1 or TRBD2 (6 bases each). The V end was cut by 4 bases, the J end by 1 base, with 15 bases between. CDR1 LGHDT and CDR2 YNNKEL come from the germline V gene (reference sequence). This CDR3 is 16 amino acids long. In DNA form, the CDR3 reads TGTGCCAGCAGCCCCGGGGGCGGTCTGCGCACAGATACGCAGTATTTT. It codes for CASSPGGGLRTDTQYF.

This clonotype has ten or more counts. V is TRBV27 and J is TRBJ2-3; 8 positions match TRBD1. V lost 2 bases and J lost 8; bases outside the gene matches: 6. Per germline, CDR1 MNHEY and CDR2 SMNVEV (reference sequence). This CDR3 has 14 amino acids. The CDR3 here is CASSLGQGGRTQYF. CDR3 coding DNA: TGTGCCAGCAGTTTAGGACAGGGTGGTCGTACGCAGTATTTT.

The rearrangement uses TRBV13 and TRBJ2-7; 10 positions match TRBD2. This CDR3 is built from 16 residues. V shed 1 base and J 5 bases; nucleotides not matched to a gene: 8. The germline gives CDR1 PRHDT, CDR2 FYEKMQ (reference sequence). The CDR3 sequence: CASSLVGAGGRNEQYF. The CDR3 DNA reads TGTGCCAGCAGCTTAGTTGGAGCGGGAGGGCGTAACGAGCAGTACTTC.

This clonotype occurred many times. The chain employs TRBV29-1 and TRBJ2-7, with 8 bases that match TRBD2. V was pared by 5 bases and J by 4 bases, with 7 bases of the junction left unmatched. Germline assignment: CDR1 SQVTM and CDR2 ANQGSEA. This CDR3 has 13 amino acids. The DNA of the CDR3 is TGCAGCGTTCGGACTAGCAGAGGATACGAGCAGTACTTC. It yields the protein CSVRTSRGYEQYF.

Here the CDR3 DNA reads TGCAGCGTGGCGGCTAGCGGGTCCGCCGGCGAGCAGTTCTTC. This translates into CSVAASGSAGEQFF. The V gene is TRBV29-1, the J gene TRBJ2-1, with 8 positions matching TRBD2. This CDR3 region has 14 residues. J lost 10 bases, V lost 6 bases, and 14 bases had no gene match. CDR1 is SQVTM, CDR2 ANQGSEA, per germline.

In this sample, this clonotype turned up a few times. The V and J genes are TRBV27 and TRBJ2-2, with D possibly being TRBD2 (5 bases). The CDR3 sequence is 16 residues long. Deletions cut 4 bases from V and 0 bases from J, with 12 bases between. Looked up from germline, CDR1 is MNHEY and CDR2 is SMNVEV (reference sequence). The CDR3 DNA reads as TGTGCCAGCAGTTGGAGAGGGTACTCGAACACCGGGGAGCTGTTTTTT. Translating gives CASSWRGYSNTGELFF.

This clonotype was counted many times. This sequence joins TRBV2 and TRBJ2-7, with 8 bases lining up with TRBD2. CDR1 is SNHLY and CDR2 is FYNNEI in the germline V gene. The CDR3 spans 14 residues. Unmatched junction bases numbered 3, after V lost 3 bases and J lost 2 bases. The DNA for the CDR3 is TGTGCCAGCAGTGAGACTAGCGTTCCCTACGAGCAGTACTTC. This sequence encodes CASSETSVPYEQYF.